Shown below are 24 T cell receptor beta chains from a single sample sequenced in a study of regulatory T cells in long-lasting Graves disease. iRepertoire HTBI primers and Arm-PCR of CDR3 regions built TCR beta libraries. TCRdb re-analysed the multiplex PCR reads in MiXCR, keeping a single row per CDR3 protein. The sample lists roughly 450,000 distinct CDR3 sequences, 22% seen once, with 10% to 15% in the top ten. Noted time point: persistent/refractory GD, antithyroid drugs over 5 years with positive TRAb. PBMCs were the source of the RNA used for TCR sequencing. Here the sequenced sample was peripheral blood mononuclear cells (PBMCs), taken when the disease was refractory, from a patient treated with antithyroid drugs. These receptors came from a female donor with Graves disease.

This clonotype has at least ten counts. J is TRBJ1-4 and V is TRBV6-5; D might be TRBD1 (5 bases). CDR3 length: 15 residues. Germline V gene data show CDR1 as MNHEY and CDR2 as SVGAGI. The V gene lost 2 bases and the J gene lost 7 bases, with 14 bases spanning the gap. CDR3 loop: CASSYRAGSSEKLFF. DNA for the CDR3: TGTGCCAGCAGTTACAGGGCAGGGAGTTCTGAAAAACTGTTTTTT.

This clonotype has only a few counts. One end of the junction does not line up with germline, which may come from a read error. The V gene is TRBV7-8, the J gene TRBJ2-5, with TRBD2 matching 10 bases. This CDR3 has 15 amino acids. Germline V gene data show CDR1 as SGHVS and CDR2 as FQNEAQ. The DNA of the CDR3 is TGTGCCAGCAGCCTAGCGGGAGTTGGTCAAGAGACCCAGTACTTC. It codes for CASSLAGVGQETQYF.

Many counts were recorded for this clonotype. The V gene is TRBV6-2 or TRBV6-3, the J gene TRBJ2-7, with 7 bases aligning to TRBD1. This CDR3 spans 15 amino acids. Trimming took 2 bases from V and 3 from J; bases not matched to a gene: 7. CDR1 is MNHEY, CDR2 SVGEGT, per germline. The DNA of the CDR3 is TGTGCCAGCAGTTACAAGAGACAGGGCGACTACGAGCAGTACTTC. Translating it yields CASSYKRQGDYEQYF.

This clonotype showed up just a few times. The chain recombines TRBV5-1 with TRBJ2-7; D might be TRBD1 (6 bases). V was cut by 1 base and J by 1 base, with 18 bases left in between. Germline V gives CDR1 SGHRS, CDR2 YFSETQ. There are 17 residues in the CDR3. The CDR3, as DNA: TGCGCCAGCAGCTTGTTCTTATTACAGGGCGATTCCTACGAGCAGTACTTC. Translation gives CASSLFLLQGDSYEQYF.

This clonotype was recorded at least ten times. The chain has TRBV11-1 and TRBJ1-1, with a possible D match to TRBD1 (5 bases). This CDR3 comprises 14 residues. Germline lookup yields CDR1 SGHAT and CDR2 FQDESV (reference sequence). V was cut by 5 bases and J by 4 bases, with 14 bases left in between. In DNA, the CDR3 is TGTGCCAGCAGCCTACTGGACACGGGCACTGAAGCTTTCTTT. Translation: CASSLLDTGTEAFF.

The gene calls are TRBV12-3 or TRBV12-4 and TRBJ2-3; D is possibly TRBD1 (7 bases). Trimming removed 2 bases at V and 5 bases at J, with 17 bases between. This CDR3 contains 16 residues. As DNA, the CDR3 is TGTGCCAGCAGTTTATCCAGGGGGAGGATGTTAGATACGCAGTATTTT. The encoded protein is CASSLSRGRMLDTQYF.

This clonotype has at least ten counts. This sequence joins TRBV27 and TRBJ1-2; the match to TRBD1 covers 9 bases. The CDR3 extends over 14 amino acids. V shed 5 bases and J 5 bases; nucleotides not matched to a gene: 6. Germline-derived CDR1 and CDR2 are MNHEY and SMNVEV (reference sequence). This CDR3 reads CASSVTGGVYGYTF. The CDR3 DNA follows: TGTGCCAGCAGTGTTACAGGGGGCGTATATGGCTACACCTTC.

This clonotype was counted between two and nine times. J is TRBJ2-7 and V is TRBV10-3, with TRBD2 as a possible D gene (5 bases). CDR1 ENHRY and CDR2 SYGVKD come from the germline V gene. The CDR3 contains 12 residues. V lost 7 bases to trimming and J lost 3 bases, with 10 bases between them. The CDR3 coding sequence is TGTGCCATCAAGGACCGGGACTACGAGCAGTACTTC. This translates into CAIKDRDYEQYF.

The gene calls are TRBV7-2 and TRBJ2-1, with D perhaps being TRBD1 or TRBD2 (5 bases each). Trimming removed 1 base at V and 5 bases at J, with 12 bases between. Germline lookup yields CDR1 SGHTA and CDR2 FQGNSA. The CDR3 runs to 15 residues. The CDR3 coding sequence is TGTGCCAGCAGCTTAGAATGGGGGAGTCACAATGAGCAGTTCTTC. Protein product: CASSLEWGSHNEQFF.

This rearrangement joins TRBV20-1 to TRBJ2-6, with unresolved D. CDR3 length: 18 amino acids. Looked up from germline, CDR1 is DFQATT and CDR2 is SNEGSKA (reference sequence). The V and J ends lost 0 bases and 2 bases respectively, with 17 bases between them. The CDR3 nucleotides read TGCAGTGCTAGAGATCTATTTGACGCCGCCCCTGGGGCCAACGTCCTGACTTTC. Amino acids: CSARDLFDAAPGANVLTF.

This clonotype was seen more than once but under ten times. This chain's CDR3 is CASRWTGRNTEAFF. CDR3 nucleotides: TGTGCCAGCAGGTGGACAGGGCGAAACACTGAAGCTTTCTTT. The rearrangement links TRBV7-9 to TRBJ1-1; 8 bases fit TRBD1. The germline gives CDR1 SEHNR, CDR2 FQNEAQ (reference sequence). Trimming took 6 bases from V and 2 from J; bases not matched to a gene: 5. The CDR3 length is 14 residues.

This clonotype was recorded many times. The CDR3 reads CASSPLDQPQHF. For the CDR3, the DNA is TGTGCCAGCAGCCCTCTTGATCAGCCCCAGCATTTT. J is TRBJ1-5 and V is TRBV28; D is ambiguous. There are 12 residues in the CDR3. V dropped 6 bases and J dropped 5 bases, with 8 bases sitting between them. CDR1 MDHEN and CDR2 SYDVKM come from the germline V gene.

The chain uses TRBV7-2 and TRBJ2-7; possibly TRBD1 for D (7 bases). V lost 4 bases and J lost 4, with 20 bases in between. The CDR3 is 16 amino acids. Germline values: CDR1 SGHTA, CDR2 FQGNSA. The CDR3 sequence is CASSYPRGQGGYEQYF. The CDR3 DNA follows: TGTGCCAGCAGCTACCCGAGGGGGCAGGGGGGTTACGAGCAGTACTTC.

Concerning this clonotype: A read error may account for a junction end that differs from germline. The chain has TRBV6-1 and TRBJ2-5; TRBD2 might be the D (6 bases). This CDR3 has 15 residues. Germline CDR1 MNHNS, CDR2 SASEGT. CDR3 nucleotide sequence: TGTGCCATCAGTGAGCCCATCGGACGCGGCGGGACCCAGTGCTTC. Amino acids: CAISEPIGRGGTQCF.

This clonotype was seen many times. This CDR3 reads CASTPGQNTEAFF. CDR3 coding DNA: TGTGCCAGCACCCCGGGACAGAACACTGAAGCTTTCTTT. The chain employs TRBV2 and TRBJ1-1; tentatively, D is TRBD1 (6 bases). CDR1 and CDR2 (germline): SNHLY, FYNNEI. V was trimmed by 7 bases and J by 1 base, leaving 10 bases between them. CDR3 size: 13 residues.

This clonotype has at least ten counts. The chain is built from TRBV28 and TRBJ2-4, with D maybe TRBD1 (6 bases). This CDR3 comprises 17 residues. Trimming pared 5 bases from V and 2 bases from J, leaving 19 bases between. The germline CDR1 and CDR2 sequences are MDHEN and SYDVKM. The DNA of the CDR3 is TGTGCCAGCAGTCCAACCACAGGGATATTGACCAAAAACATTCAGTACTTC. The encoded protein is CASSPTTGILTKNIQYF.

This clonotype was counted only a few times. The chain combines TRBV3-1 with TRBJ1-1; 8 bases are a match to TRBD1. V lost 4 bases, J lost 3 bases, and 7 bases stayed unmatched. In germline, CDR1 is LGHDT, CDR2 YNNKEL (reference sequence). The CDR3 contains 15 residues. CDR3 sequence reads: CASSPWTGSHTEAFF. CDR3 bases: TGTGCCAGCAGCCCCTGGACAGGGAGCCACACTGAAGCTTTCTTT.

This clonotype occurred a few times. V is TRBV10-3 and J is TRBJ1-5, with 7 bases aligning to TRBD1. This CDR3 is built from 14 residues. V shed 3 bases, J shed 3 bases, and the junction held 2 bases outside the gene matches. CDR1 and CDR2 (germline): ENHRY, SYGVKD. CDR3 DNA: TGTGCCATCAGTGACAGGGGGTACAATCAGCCCCAGCATTTT. Its protein product is CAISDRGYNQPQHF.

The chain uses TRBV20-1 and TRBJ2-7; 8 nucleotides align to TRBD1. The CDR3 spans 13 residues. CDR1 and CDR2 from the germline V gene are DFQATT and SNEGSKA (reference sequence). The trim removed 6 bases at V and 6 bases at J, leaving 10 bases unmatched. Written as DNA, the CDR3 is TGCAGTGCCAGACCCAGGGGGCGCGGCGAGCAGTACTTC. It encodes CSARPRGRGEQYF.

This clonotype was counted many times. The V and J genes are TRBV3-1 and TRBJ1-1, with D maybe TRBD1 (5 bases). Trimming removed 7 bases from V and 0 bases from J, with 12 bases in between. The CDR3 is 14 amino acids. Germline CDR1 reads LGHDT; CDR2 reads YNNKEL (reference sequence). In nucleotides, the CDR3 is TGTGCCAGCACCTTAGGGGAGCTGAACACTGAAGCTTTCTTT. It translates to CASTLGELNTEAFF.

This clonotype was recorded at least ten times. This rearrangement joins TRBV27 to TRBJ1-2; 7 bases are shared with TRBD1. CDR1 and CDR2 from the germline V gene are MNHEY and SMNVEV (reference sequence). Losses at the gene ends were 5 bases for V and 0 bases for J; bases not matched to a gene: 3. The CDR3 loop spans 14 amino acids. CDR3 nucleotides: TGTGCCAGCAGTCCGGGACAGCCTAACTATGGCTACACCTTC. Encoded protein: CASSPGQPNYGYTF.

This clonotype came up many times. This chain connects TRBV28 to TRBJ2-2; a possible D gene is TRBD1 (5 bases). V was shortened by 6 bases and J by 6 bases, with 14 bases between the two germline ends. This CDR3 region has 14 residues. The germline gives CDR1 MDHEN, CDR2 SYDVKM. Here the CDR3 DNA reads TGTGCCAGCAGACACACAGGATCGGCCGGGGAGCTGTTTTTT. This encodes CASRHTGSAGELFF.

This clonotype was seen only a few times. This may come from a read error, since a much larger clone is one base off. Here the CDR3 omits its conserved ending phenylalanine or tryptophan, so a read error is the likely source. This chain connects TRBV6-9 to TRBJ2-5; the D gene is possibly TRBD1 (6 bases). V shed 3 bases and J shed 2 bases, with 16 bases lying between them. The CDR3 is 16 amino acids. Germline CDR1 and CDR2: MNHGY and SVAAGI. The CDR3 spells CASSYPGTPAQETQYL. CDR3 DNA sequence: TGTGCCAGCAGTTACCCCGGGACACCGGCACAAGAGACCCAGTACCTC.

Turning to this clonotype: This clone may be a read error of a much larger clone one base away. Since the CDR3 does not end with the conserved phenylalanine or tryptophan, this likely comes from a read error. The chain couples TRBV6-2 or TRBV6-3 to TRBJ2-5, with 7 nucleotides matching TRBD1. CDR1 MNHEY and CDR2 SVGEGT come from the germline V gene. The CDR3 extends over 14 amino acids. Losses at the gene ends were 5 bases for V and 4 bases for J; bases not matched to a gene: 7. The CDR3 bases are TGTGCCAGCAGTGCCCTCCGGACAGGAGAGACCCAGTACCTC. This encodes CASSALRTGETQYL.